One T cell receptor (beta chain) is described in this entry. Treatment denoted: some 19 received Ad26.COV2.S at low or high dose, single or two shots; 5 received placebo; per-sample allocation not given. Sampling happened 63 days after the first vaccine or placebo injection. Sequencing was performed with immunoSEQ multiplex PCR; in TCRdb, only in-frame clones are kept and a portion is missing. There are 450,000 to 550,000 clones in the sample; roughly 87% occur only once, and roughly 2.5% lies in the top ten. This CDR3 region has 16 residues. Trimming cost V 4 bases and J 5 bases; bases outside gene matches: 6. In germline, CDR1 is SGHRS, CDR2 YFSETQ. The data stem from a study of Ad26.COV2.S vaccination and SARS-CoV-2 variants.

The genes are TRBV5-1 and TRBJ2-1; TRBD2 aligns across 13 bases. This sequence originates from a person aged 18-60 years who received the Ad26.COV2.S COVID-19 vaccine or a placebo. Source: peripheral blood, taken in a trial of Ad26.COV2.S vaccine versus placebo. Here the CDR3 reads CASSLRLAGGNNEQFF. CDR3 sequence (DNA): TGCGCCAGCAGCCTAAGACTAGCGGGAGGTAACAATGAGCAGTTCTTC.